This is a list of T cell receptor beta chains from one sample in a study of neurological immune-mediated disorders. Each CDR3 protein is one row after TCRdb ran MiXCR on the 5' RACE reads. This table has around 70,000 distinct CDR3 sequences, roughly 5.6% appearing once. The sequencing input was PBMCs. Receptors originate from a man between 18 and 35 years old with multiple sclerosis. The CDR3 runs from the conserved cysteine through the conserved F or W. Fields, in order: CDR3 protein, CDR3 DNA, D gene, clone size, CDR3 length, V gene, J gene. D genes are given only for firm matches. Expanded clones are given a class, and other clones once, few, many or no size at all.

CDR3: CASSPRTGPYSNQPQNF; DNA: TGTGCCAGCAGTCCTCGGACAGGGCCGTATAGCAATCAGCCCCAGAATTTT; D: TRBD1; size: few; length: 17; V: TRBV12-3/TRBV12-4; J: TRBJ1-5
CDR3: CASSDTPGRRSSYEQYF; DNA: TGTGCCAGCAGTGACACCCCGGGACGGCGAAGCTCCTACGAGCAGTACTTC; D: NA; size: many; length: 17; V: TRBV6-6; J: TRBJ2-7
CDR3: CASTSGEGGTGELFF; DNA: TGTGCCAGCACCTCCGGGGAGGGCGGCACCGGGGAGCTGTTTTTT; D: TRBD2; size: many; length: 15; V: TRBV27; J: TRBJ2-2
CDR3: CASSPPLGPATNEKLFF; DNA: TGTGCCAGCAGTCCCCCTTTGGGGCCTGCAACTAATGAAAAACTGTTTTTT; D: NA; size: few; length: 17; V: TRBV7-6; J: TRBJ1-4
CDR3: CASSVGVTSGFSGANEQYF; DNA: TGTGCCAGCAGCGTAGGGGTTACGAGCGGGTTCTCTGGGGCCAACGAGCAGTACTTC; D: NA; size: NA; length: 19; V: TRBV9; J: TRBJ2-7
CDR3: CSASRGPGDGYTF; DNA: TGCAGTGCTAGCAGGGGGCCGGGGGATGGCTACACCTTC; D: TRBD1; size: many; length: 13; V: TRBV20-1; J: TRBJ1-2
CDR3: CASRSPGQVLSQYF; DNA: TGTGCCAGCAGATCCCCGGGCCAAGTTTTATCCCAGTACTTC; D: NA; size: many; length: 14; V: TRBV6-5; J: TRBJ2-5
CDR3: CASSLTLPGAEQYF; DNA: TGTGCCAGCAGCCTGACGCTACCGGGGGCCGAGCAGTACTTC; D: NA; size: many; length: 14; V: TRBV12-3/TRBV12-4; J: TRBJ2-7
CDR3: CSAVPTRAYAKNIQYF; DNA: TGCAGTGCCGTCCCGACTAGGGCCTACGCCAAAAACATTCAGTACTTC; D: NA; size: many; length: 16; V: TRBV20-1; J: TRBJ2-4
CDR3: CASSPGRLNTEAFF; DNA: TGTGCCAGCAGCCCCGGCAGATTGAACACTGAAGCTTTCTTT; D: NA; size: NA; length: 14; V: TRBV11-3; J: TRBJ1-1
CDR3: CSARLTGTNTEAFF; DNA: TGCAGTGCTAGGCTGACAGGGACTAACACTGAAGCTTTCTTT; D: TRBD1; size: many; length: 14; V: TRBV20-1; J: TRBJ1-1
CDR3: CATVDGDGSREQYF; DNA: TGTGCCACCGTGGACGGGGATGGGTCCCGCGAGCAGTACTTC; D: NA; size: many; length: 14; V: TRBV10-3; J: TRBJ2-7
CDR3: CASSFRGPTGELFF; DNA: TGTGCCAGCAGCTTTCGGGGGCCCACCGGGGAGCTGTTTTTT; D: NA; size: many; length: 14; V: TRBV13; J: TRBJ2-2
CDR3: CASSLLQPQNF; DNA: TGTGCCAGCAGCTTGCTCCAGCCCCAGAATTTT; D: NA; size: few; length: 11; V: TRBV5-4; J: TRBJ1-5
CDR3: CASRLQGEVNTEAFF; DNA: TGCGCCAGCAGACTACAGGGGGAGGTGAACACTGAAGCTTTCTTT; D: TRBD1; size: many; length: 15; V: TRBV5-1; J: TRBJ1-1
CDR3: CASSFRVDTEAFF; DNA: TGCGCCAGCAGCTTCAGGGTGGACACTGAAGCTTTCTTT; D: NA; size: many; length: 13; V: TRBV5-1; J: TRBJ1-1
CDR3: CAAGVELSPLNF; DNA: TGTGCCGCAGGGGTGGAGCTTTCACCCCTCAACTTT; D: NA; size: NA; length: 12; V: TRBV25-1; J: TRBJ1-6
CDR3: CASSHSTDTQYF; DNA: TGCGCCAGCAGCCACTCCACAGATACGCAGTATTTT; D: NA; size: many; length: 12; V: TRBV5-1; J: TRBJ2-3
CDR3: CSARVEGRWNTEAFF; DNA: TGCAGTGCTAGAGTTGAGGGACGGTGGAACACTGAAGCTTTCTTT; D: NA; size: many; length: 15; V: TRBV20-1; J: TRBJ1-1
CDR3: CASSFQSIYTEAFF; DNA: TGTGCCAGCAGTTTTCAGAGCATCTACACTGAAGCTTTCTTT; D: NA; size: many; length: 14; V: TRBV12-3/TRBV12-4; J: TRBJ1-1
CDR3: CSAKNPRGEQFF; DNA: TGCAGTGCTAAAAACCCAAGGGGAGAGCAGTTCTTC; D: NA; size: many; length: 12; V: TRBV20-1; J: TRBJ2-1
CDR3: CAISQTGDHEAFF; DNA: TGTGCCATCAGCCAGACAGGGGACCATGAAGCTTTCTTT; D: TRBD1; size: NA; length: 13; V: TRBV10-3; J: TRBJ1-1
CDR3: CASSLVPDTQYF; DNA: TGTGCCAGCAGCTTAGTTCCCGATACGCAGTATTTT; D: NA; size: many; length: 12; V: TRBV7-6; J: TRBJ2-3
CDR3: CRAHPGGPTDTQYF; DNA: TGCAGAGCACACCCGGGGGGGCCCACAGATACGCAGTATTTT; D: TRBD2; size: many; length: 14; V: TRBV20-1; J: TRBJ2-3
CDR3: CASSLARARTDTQYF; DNA: TGTGCCAGCAGCTTAGCTAGAGCGCGCACAGATACGCAGTATTTT; D: NA; size: many; length: 15; V: TRBV7-2; J: TRBJ2-3
CDR3: CASSLSWTSRYNEQFF; DNA: TGCGCCAGCAGCTTGTCTTGGACTAGCCGATACAATGAGCAGTTCTTC; D: TRBD2; size: many; length: 16; V: TRBV5-1; J: TRBJ2-1
CDR3: CSARSQGSNQPQHF; DNA: TGCAGTGCTAGATCACAGGGGTCCAATCAGCCCCAGCATTTT; D: TRBD1; size: many; length: 14; V: TRBV20-1; J: TRBJ1-5
CDR3: CASTPSGQGAREQYF; DNA: TGCGCCAGCACTCCGTCAGGACAGGGGGCGCGGGAGCAGTACTTC; D: TRBD1; size: many; length: 15; V: TRBV5-1; J: TRBJ2-7